The 3 T cell receptor beta chains below all came from one sample that was sequenced in a study of shared clonotypes between healthy human individuals. The table came from immunoSEQ multiplex PCR; TCRdb's copy has only in-frame clones and leaves some out. The table records more than 2,000,000 clones, more than 80% of them present only once. Sequencing was done on a sample of naive CD4+ T cells from PBMCs. Sample subset: CD45RA+ positively selected. Receptors originate from a man aged 18 to 30 in good health. Some clones in this sample may be carry-over from other donors' samples.

The rearrangement uses TRBV28 and TRBJ2-1; D gene uncertain. Looked up from germline, CDR1 is MDHEN and CDR2 is SYDVKM. V lost 7 bases and J 5 bases, leaving 6 bases between the germline ends. This CDR3 has 11 residues. DNA for the CDR3: TGTGCCAGCACCTCTCACAATGAGCAGTTCTTC. Encoded protein: CASTSHNEQFF.

The chain is built from TRBV7-3 and TRBJ2-1, with TRBD2 matching 14 bases. This CDR3 contains 14 residues. Germline V gene data show CDR1 as SGHTA and CDR2 as FQGTGA. V lost 5 bases to trimming and J lost 15 bases; unmatched junction nucleotides: 9. CDR3 protein: CASSQGTSGSPPFF. Here the CDR3 DNA reads TGTGCCAGCAGCCAAGGGACTAGCGGGAGCCCTCCGTTCTTC. Supplemented by reference TRBV7-3 and TRBJ2-1, the full variable domain reads GAGVSQTPSNKVTEKGKYVELRCDPISGHTALYWYRQSLGQGPEFLIYFQGTGAADDSGLPNDRFFAVRPEGSVSTLKIQRTERGDSAVYLCASSQGTSGSPPFFGPGTRLTVL.

The rearrangement links TRBV7-8 to TRBJ2-7, with 14 positions matching TRBD2. This CDR3 is built from 17 residues. From germline, CDR1 is SGHVS and CDR2 FQNEAQ. The ends lost 3 bases at V and 4 bases at J; junction bases unmatched: 8. The CDR3 here is CASSLTGLAGVGYEQYF. CDR3 DNA sequence: TGTGCCAGCAGCTTGACGGGACTAGCGGGAGTGGGTTACGAGCAGTACTTC.